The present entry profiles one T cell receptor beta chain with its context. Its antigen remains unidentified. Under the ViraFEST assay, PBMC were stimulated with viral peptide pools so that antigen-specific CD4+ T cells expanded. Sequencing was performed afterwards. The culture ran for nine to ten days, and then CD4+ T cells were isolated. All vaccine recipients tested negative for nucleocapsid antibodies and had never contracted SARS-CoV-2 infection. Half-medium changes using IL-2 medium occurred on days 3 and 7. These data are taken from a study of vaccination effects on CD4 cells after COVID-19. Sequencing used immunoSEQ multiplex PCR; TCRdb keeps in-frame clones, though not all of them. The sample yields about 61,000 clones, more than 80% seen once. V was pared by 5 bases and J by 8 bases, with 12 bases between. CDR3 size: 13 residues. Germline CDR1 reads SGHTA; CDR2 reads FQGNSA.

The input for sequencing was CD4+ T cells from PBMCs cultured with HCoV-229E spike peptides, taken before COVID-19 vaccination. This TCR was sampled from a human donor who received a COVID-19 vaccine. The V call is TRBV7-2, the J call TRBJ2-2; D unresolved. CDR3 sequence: CASSRPLPGELFF. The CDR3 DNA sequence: TGTGCCAGCAGCCGCCCCCTGCCTGGGGAGCTGTTTTTT.